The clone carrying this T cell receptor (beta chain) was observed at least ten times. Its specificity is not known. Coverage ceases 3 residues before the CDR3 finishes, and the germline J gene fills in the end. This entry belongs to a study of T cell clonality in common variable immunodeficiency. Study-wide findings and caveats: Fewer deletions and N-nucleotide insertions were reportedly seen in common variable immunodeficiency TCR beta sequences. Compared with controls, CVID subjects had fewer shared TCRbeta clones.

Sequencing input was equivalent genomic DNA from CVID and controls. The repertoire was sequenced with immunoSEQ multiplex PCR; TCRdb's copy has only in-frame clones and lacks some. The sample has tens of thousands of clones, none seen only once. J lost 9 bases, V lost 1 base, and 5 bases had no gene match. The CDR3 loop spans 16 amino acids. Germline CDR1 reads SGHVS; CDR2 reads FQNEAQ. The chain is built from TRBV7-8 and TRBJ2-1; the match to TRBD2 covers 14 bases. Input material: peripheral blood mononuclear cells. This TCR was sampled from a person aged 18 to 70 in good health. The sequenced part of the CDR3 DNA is TGTGCCAGCAGCTTAGGGACTAGCGGGAGGCGGATTGAG. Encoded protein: CASSLGTSGRRIE. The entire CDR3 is CASSLGTSGRRIEQFF.